Below, one T cell receptor (beta chain) is given with its context. As processed by the authors: Amplification of reference gene primers was used by the study to estimate nucleated cell counts. Repertoires were generated with immunoSEQ multiplex PCR, while TCRdb's copy carries only in-frame clones and drops some. That table supplies the V and J calls and clone size; D and trimming were determined from the DNA. Of around 210,000 clones detected, about 90% appear once; the ten largest clones hold 0.78%. Per germline, CDR1 LNHNV and CDR2 YYDKDF (reference sequence). V shed 5 bases and J shed 5 bases, with 9 bases lying between them. The CDR3 runs to 12 residues. This sample is part of a study of blood T cell repertoires in COVID-19. About the research overall: Spain, Italy and the United States supplied samples that represented acute and convalescent COVID-19. PBMCs, B-cell-depleted T cells, or T cells were the source of the cDNA or gDNA that made up the material.

The chain carries TRBV15 and TRBJ2-5; D gene uncertain. This clonotype was obtained from a woman between 70 and 85 years old with acute or convalescent COVID-19. Source material: peripheral blood. DNA for the CDR3: TGTGCCACCAGCCTCGGTCGGGAGACCCAGTACTTC. It encodes CATSLGRETQYF.